This T cell receptor beta chain emerged from a study of T cell repertoires in cytomegalovirus infection. Across the study: CMV epitopes, recently identified HLA-C-restricted and well-studied HLA-B-restricted, were used.

Findings and limits, study-wide: Dominating the ex vivo response were TCR beta clonotypes that were CMV-specific and HLA-C-restricted. Summed public TCR beta family frequency identified CMV carriers bearing the relevant HLA.

Comments on this clonotype: As yet, its antigen is unknown.

Germline CDR1 and CDR2: MNHNS and SASEGT. The CDR3 is 15 amino acids. Germline trimming cut 6 bases from V and 8 bases from J; bases unmatched to any gene: 15. TCRdb fed the reads into MiXCR, producing one record per CDR3 protein. The sample shows 110,000 or so distinct CDR3 sequences, roughly 30% of them seen only once. Material: CD8+ T cells from cultured PBMCs, obtained from culture after CMV antigen stimulation. This TCR came from a human donor in good health (CMV status not recorded). Some clones in this sample may be carry-over from other donors' samples. The J gene is TRBJ1-2, the V gene TRBV6-1, with TRBD1 matching 7 bases. The CDR3: CASRKADRRLEGYTF. For the CDR3, the DNA is TGTGCCAGCAGAAAAGCGGACAGGCGCTTAGAGGGCTACACCTTC.